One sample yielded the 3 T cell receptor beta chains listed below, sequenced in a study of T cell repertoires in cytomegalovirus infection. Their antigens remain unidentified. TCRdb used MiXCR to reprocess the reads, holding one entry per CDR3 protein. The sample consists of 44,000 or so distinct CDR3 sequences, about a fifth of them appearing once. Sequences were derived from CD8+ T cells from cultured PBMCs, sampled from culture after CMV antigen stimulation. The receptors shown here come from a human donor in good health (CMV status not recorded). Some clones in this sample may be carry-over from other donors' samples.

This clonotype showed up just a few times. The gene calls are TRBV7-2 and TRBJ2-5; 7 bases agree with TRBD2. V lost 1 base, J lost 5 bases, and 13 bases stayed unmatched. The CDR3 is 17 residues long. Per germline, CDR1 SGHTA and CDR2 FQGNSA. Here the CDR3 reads CASSLGLAKLLGETQYF. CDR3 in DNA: TGTGCCAGCAGCTTAGGACTAGCCAAGCTGCTAGGGGAGACCCAGTACTTC.

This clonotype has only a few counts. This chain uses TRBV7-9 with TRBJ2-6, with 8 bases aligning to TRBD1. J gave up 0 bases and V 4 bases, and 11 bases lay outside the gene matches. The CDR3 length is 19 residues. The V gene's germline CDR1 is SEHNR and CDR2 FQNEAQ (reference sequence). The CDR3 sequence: CASSSPPGTGSSGANVLTF. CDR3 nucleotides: TGTGCCAGCAGCTCCCCCCCCGGGACAGGAAGCTCTGGGGCCAACGTCCTGACTTTC.

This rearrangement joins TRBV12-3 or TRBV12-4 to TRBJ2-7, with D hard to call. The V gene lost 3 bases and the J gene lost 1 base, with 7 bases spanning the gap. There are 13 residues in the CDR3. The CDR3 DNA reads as TGTGCCAGCAGTTTCGGCGGTTCCTACGAGCAGTACTTC. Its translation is CASSFGGSYEQYF.